The entry below describes one T cell receptor beta chain. The data belong to a study of cytomegalovirus exposure and HLA in healthy donors. The CDR3 length is 14 residues. Trimming left V 0 bases short and J 4 bases short, with 10 bases between. Germline loops: CDR1 SGDLS, CDR2 YYNGEE. PCR was performed using 60 Vbeta and 13 Jbeta primers. Clones were read by immunoSEQ multiplex PCR, and TCRdb kept only the in-frame ones, dropping some. The data show roughly 120,000 clones, approximately 68% seen once. The study sampled nominally healthy donors, though unrecorded immune exposures were likely. V usage is TRBV9 and J usage is TRBJ1-2; a possible D gene is TRBD1 (5 bases). The sequence came from a man aged 25 to 45 in good health and CMV-seropositive. The sequenced sample was PBMCs. CDR3 in DNA: TGTGCCAGCAGCGTAGCTGGGCAGGGCTATGGCTACACCTTC. It encodes CASSVAGQGYGYTF.